This T cell receptor (beta chain) was captured in a study of cytomegalovirus exposure and HLA in healthy donors. Study results and caveats: TCR beta sequences reportedly predicted the HLA-A and HLA-B alleles of most subjects accurately.

Points on this clone: Antigen specificity is unknown.

J gave up 3 bases and V 0 bases, and 4 bases lay outside the gene matches. The CDR3 totals 15 residues. CDR1 is SGHKS, CDR2 YYEKEE, per germline (reference sequence). 13 Jbeta primers and 60 Vbeta primers were used for the PCR. The assay was immunoSEQ multiplex PCR, and TCRdb's table has in-frame clones only and misses some. The sample gives 150,000 or so clones, around 70% of which show up once; approximately 2.3% is in the top ten. The sample consisted of PBMCs. V usage is TRBV5-5 and J usage is TRBJ1-2; 8 positions agree with TRBD1. The TCR originated in an older woman in good health and CMV-seropositive. CDR3 DNA sequence: TGTGCCAGCAGCTTGGCGAGACAGGGGCACTATGGCTACACCTTC. Its translation is CASSLARQGHYGYTF.